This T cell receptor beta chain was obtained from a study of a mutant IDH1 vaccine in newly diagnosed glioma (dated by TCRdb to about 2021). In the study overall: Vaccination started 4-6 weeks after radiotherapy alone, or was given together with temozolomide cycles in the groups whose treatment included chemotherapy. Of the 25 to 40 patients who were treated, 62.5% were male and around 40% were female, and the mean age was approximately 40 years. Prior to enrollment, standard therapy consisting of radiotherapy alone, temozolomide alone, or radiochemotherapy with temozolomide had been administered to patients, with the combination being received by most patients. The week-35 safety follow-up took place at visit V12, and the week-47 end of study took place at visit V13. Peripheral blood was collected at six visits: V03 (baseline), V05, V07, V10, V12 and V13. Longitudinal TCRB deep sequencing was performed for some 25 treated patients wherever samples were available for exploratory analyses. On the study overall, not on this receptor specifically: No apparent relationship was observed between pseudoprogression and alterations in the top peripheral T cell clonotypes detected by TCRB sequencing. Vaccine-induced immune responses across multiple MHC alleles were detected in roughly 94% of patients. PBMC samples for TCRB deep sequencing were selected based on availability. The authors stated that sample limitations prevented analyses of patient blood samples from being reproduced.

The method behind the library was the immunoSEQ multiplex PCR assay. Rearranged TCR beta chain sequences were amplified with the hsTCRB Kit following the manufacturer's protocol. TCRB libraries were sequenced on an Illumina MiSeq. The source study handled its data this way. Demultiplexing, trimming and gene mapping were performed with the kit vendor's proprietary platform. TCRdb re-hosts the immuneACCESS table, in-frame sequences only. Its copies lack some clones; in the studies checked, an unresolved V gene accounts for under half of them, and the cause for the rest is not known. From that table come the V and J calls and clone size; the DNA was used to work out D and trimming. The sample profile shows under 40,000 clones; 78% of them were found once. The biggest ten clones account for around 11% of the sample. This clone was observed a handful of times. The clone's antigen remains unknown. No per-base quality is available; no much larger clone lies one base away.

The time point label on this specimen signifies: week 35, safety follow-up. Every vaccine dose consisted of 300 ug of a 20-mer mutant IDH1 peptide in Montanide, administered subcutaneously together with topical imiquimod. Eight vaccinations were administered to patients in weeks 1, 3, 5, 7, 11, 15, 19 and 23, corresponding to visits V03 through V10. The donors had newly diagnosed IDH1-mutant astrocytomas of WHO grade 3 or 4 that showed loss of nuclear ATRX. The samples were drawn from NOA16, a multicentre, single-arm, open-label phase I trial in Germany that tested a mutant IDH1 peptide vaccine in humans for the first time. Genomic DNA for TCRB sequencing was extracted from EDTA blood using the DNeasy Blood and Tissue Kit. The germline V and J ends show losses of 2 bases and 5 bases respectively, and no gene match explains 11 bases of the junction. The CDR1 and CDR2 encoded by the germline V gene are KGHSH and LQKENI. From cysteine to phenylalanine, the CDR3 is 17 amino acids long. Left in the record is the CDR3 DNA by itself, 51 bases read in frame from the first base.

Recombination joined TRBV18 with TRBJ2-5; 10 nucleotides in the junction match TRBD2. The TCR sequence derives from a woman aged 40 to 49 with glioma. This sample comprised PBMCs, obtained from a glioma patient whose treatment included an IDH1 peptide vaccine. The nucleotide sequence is TGTGCCAGCTCACCAAGCAGCGGGGGGGCTGTCGGGGAGACCCAGTACTTC. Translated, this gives CASSPSSGGAVGETQYF.